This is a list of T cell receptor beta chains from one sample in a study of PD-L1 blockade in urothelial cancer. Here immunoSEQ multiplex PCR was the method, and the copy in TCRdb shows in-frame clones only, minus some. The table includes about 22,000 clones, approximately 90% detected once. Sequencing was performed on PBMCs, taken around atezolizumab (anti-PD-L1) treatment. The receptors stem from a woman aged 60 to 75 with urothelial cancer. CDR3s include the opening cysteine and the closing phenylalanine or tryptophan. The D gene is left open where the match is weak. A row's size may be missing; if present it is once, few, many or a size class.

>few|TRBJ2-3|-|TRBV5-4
TGTGCCAGCAGCTTGGCCGGGGTCCAGGATACGCAGTATTTT
CASSLAGVQDTQYF
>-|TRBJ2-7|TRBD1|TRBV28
TGTGCCAGCAGCACACCGGGACAGGGGATTTACTTC
CASSTPGQGIYF
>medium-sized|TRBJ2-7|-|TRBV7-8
TGTGCCAGCAGCGGAACCGGGATATTAGGCAAGTACTTC
CASSGTGILGKYF
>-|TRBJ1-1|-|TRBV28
TGTGCCAGCAGTTTCAGGGGTTGGGGCACTGAAGCTTTCTTT
CASSFRGWGTEAFF
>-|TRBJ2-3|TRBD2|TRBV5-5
TGTGCCAGCAGTCTAGCGGGAAACACAGATACGCAGTATTTT
CASSLAGNTDTQYF
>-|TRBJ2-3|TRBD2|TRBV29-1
TGCAGCGTTGGATTCGGACTAGCGGGCGGTGCAGATACGCAGTATTTT
CSVGFGLAGGADTQYF
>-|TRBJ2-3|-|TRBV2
TGTGCCAGCAGTGTTATGGATACGCAGTATTTT
CASSVMDTQYF
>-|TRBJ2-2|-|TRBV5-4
TGTGCCACCACACAGGGAACGAACACCGGGGAGCTGTTTTTT
CATTQGTNTGELFF
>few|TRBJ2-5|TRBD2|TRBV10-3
TGTGCCATCAGTAGATTCGGGACTAACCAAGAGACCCAGTACTTC
CAISRFGTNQETQYF
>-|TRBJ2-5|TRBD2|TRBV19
TGTGCCAGTAGTTGGAGCGGGATGTACCAAGAGACCCAGTACTTC
CASSWSGMYQETQYF
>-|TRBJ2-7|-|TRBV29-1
TGCAGCGTCCTGACAGATACCTACGAGCAGTACTTC
CSVLTDTYEQYF
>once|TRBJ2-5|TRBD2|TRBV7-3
TGTGCCAGCAGCTTACGCGGGGGGGCCCCAGAGACCCAGTACTTC
CASSLRGGAPETQYF
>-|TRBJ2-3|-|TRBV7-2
TGTGCCAGCAGCTTGAGACGCCAACTAAATTTCTTCACAGATACGCAGTATTTT
CASSLRRQLNFFTDTQYF
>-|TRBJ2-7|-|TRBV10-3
TGTGCCAGTGAACAGGGAGGGAAAGATTACGAGCAGTACTTC
CASEQGGKDYEQYF
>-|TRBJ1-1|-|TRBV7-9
TGTGCCAGCAGCTTTACAGGGAATGCGAACACTGAAGCTTTCTTT
CASSFTGNANTEAFF
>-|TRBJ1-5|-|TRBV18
TGTGCCAGCTCACCCACACTTGGCGCGGATCAGCCCCAGCATTTT
CASSPTLGADQPQHF
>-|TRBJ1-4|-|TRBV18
TGTGCCAGCTCACCATTCCAGACAGGCTATAATGAAAAACTGTTTTTT
CASSPFQTGYNEKLFF
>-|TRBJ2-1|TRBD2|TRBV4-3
TGCGCCAGCAGCCAAGCTAGCGGGAGGGGCAATGAGCAGTTCTTC
CASSQASGRGNEQFF
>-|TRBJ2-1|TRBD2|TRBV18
TGTGCCAGCTCACCACTTAGCGGGAGTATCAGGTCCTACAATGAGCAGTTCTTC
CASSPLSGSIRSYNEQFF
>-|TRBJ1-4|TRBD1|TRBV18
TGTGCCAGCTCACCACCGACAGGGGCTATAACTGCAACTAATGAAAAACTGTTTTTT
CASSPPTGAITATNEKLFF
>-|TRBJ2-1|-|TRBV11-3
TGTGCCAGCAGTTCTTACGCTAAGCTCTTCCAAGAGCAGTTCTTC
CASSSYAKLFQEQFF
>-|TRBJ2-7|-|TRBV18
TGTGCCAGCTCACTCAGGGGCCCGCCTATAGGTGAGCAGTACTTC
CASSLRGPPIGEQYF
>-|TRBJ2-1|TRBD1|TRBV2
TGTGCCAGCAGTCCCGGACAGGGGGGCTACAATGAGCAGTTCTTC
CASSPGQGGYNEQFF
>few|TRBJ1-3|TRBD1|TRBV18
TGTGCCAGCTCACGATACGAGGGGGCCTCTGGAAACACCATATATTTT
CASSRYEGASGNTIYF
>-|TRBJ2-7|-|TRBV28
TGTGCCAGCAGTTTGCCGGGATCTTTGAGCTCCTACGAGCAGTACTTC
CASSLPGSLSSYEQYF
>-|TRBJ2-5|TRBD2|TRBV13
TGTGCCAGCAGCTCCTTCCGACGGGGGGTCCAAGAGACCCAGTACTTC
CASSSFRRGVQETQYF
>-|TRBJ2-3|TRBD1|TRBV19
TGTGCCAGTAGTATGGGGGACAGGGGAGCGGCAGATACGCAGTATTTT
CASSMGDRGAADTQYF
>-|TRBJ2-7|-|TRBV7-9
TGTGCCAGCATCAACCCGGGACTCCCCTACGAGCAGTACTTC
CASINPGLPYEQYF
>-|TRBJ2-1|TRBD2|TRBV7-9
TGTGCCAGCAGTTCGACACTAGCGGGGGCATCCTACAATGAGCAGTTCTTC
CASSSTLAGASYNEQFF
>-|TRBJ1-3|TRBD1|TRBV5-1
TGCGCCAGCAGCTTGACAGGGGGGCTCTCTGGAAACACCATATATTTT
CASSLTGGLSGNTIYF
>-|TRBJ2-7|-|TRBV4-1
TGCGCCAGCAGCCAAGATCGAGGGCCTGGCGAGCAGTACTTC
CASSQDRGPGEQYF
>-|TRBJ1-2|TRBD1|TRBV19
TGTGCCAGTAGAATACCTCACGGGACAGTCAACTATGGCTACACCTTC
CASRIPHGTVNYGYTF
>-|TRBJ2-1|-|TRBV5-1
TGCGCCAGCAGTTCTCGGGGTGATAGTGTTGAGCAGTTCTTC
CASSSRGDSVEQFF
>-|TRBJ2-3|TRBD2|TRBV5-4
TGTGCCAGCACTACTAGCGGGAGAGTCACAGATACGCAGTATTTT
CASTTSGRVTDTQYF
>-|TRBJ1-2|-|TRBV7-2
TGTGCCAGCAGCTTAGACGGGGAAGCCTATGGCTACACCTTC
CASSLDGEAYGYTF
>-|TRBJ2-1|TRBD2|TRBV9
TGTGCCAGCAGCTCCGGGACTATGACCTACAATGAGCAGTTCTTC
CASSSGTMTYNEQFF
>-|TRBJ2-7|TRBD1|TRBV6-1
TGTGCCAGCTTGGACAGGGAGGACTCCCCCTACGAGCAGTACTTC
CASLDREDSPYEQYF
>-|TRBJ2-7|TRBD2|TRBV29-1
TGCAGCGTTCTAAGGGGAAGAGGCGGGAGGGCCGTCGAGCAGTACTTC
CSVLRGRGGRAVEQYF
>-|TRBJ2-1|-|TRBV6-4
TGTGCCAGCAGTGACTCGAGACTCAGCGGGTTCTTC
CASSDSRLSGFF
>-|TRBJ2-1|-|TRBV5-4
TGTGCCAGCAGCTTGGAATCAGTCTACAATGAGCAGTTCTTC
CASSLESVYNEQFF
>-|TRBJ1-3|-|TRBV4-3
TGCGCCAGCAGCCAAGAAGTGGCCCTCTCTGGAAACACCATATATTTT
CASSQEVALSGNTIYF
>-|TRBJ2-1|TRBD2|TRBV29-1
TGCAGCGTTGAAGGCAAGGGACTAGCGGGAACGAAAGGGCAGTTCTTC
CSVEGKGLAGTKGQFF
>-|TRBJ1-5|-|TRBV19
TGTGCCAGTAGTCCCGCCGGTCCGCCCACCTTCGTGGCGGCCCAGCATTTT
CASSPAGPPTFVAAQHF
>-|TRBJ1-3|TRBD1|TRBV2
TGTGCCACCGAGGGACAGGAGGTAGGGACGAGCACCATATATTTT
CATEGQEVGTSTIYF
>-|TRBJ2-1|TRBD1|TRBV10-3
TGTGCCATCAGTGGTGGGAGACAGGGATTTGAGCAGTTCTTC
CAISGGRQGFEQFF
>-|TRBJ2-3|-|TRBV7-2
TGTGCCAGCAGCTTAGCGGTACTAGCCCCCGCAGATACGCAGTATTTT
CASSLAVLAPADTQYF